This T cell receptor (beta chain) is drawn from a study of T cell changes during pregnancy in multiple sclerosis. Looked up from germline, CDR1 is SGHNT and CDR2 is YYREEE (reference sequence). The CDR3 runs to 15 residues. V shed 4 bases, J shed 5 bases, and the junction held 7 bases outside the gene matches. Sequencing used immunoSEQ multiplex PCR; TCRdb keeps in-frame clones, though not all of them. The sample lists more than 80,000 clones, 92% occurring once. This receptor was identified in a female donor with multiple sclerosis, enrolled in a pregnancy study. Material: peripheral blood, obtained in the first trimester of pregnancy. The chain links TRBV5-4 to TRBJ1-1; 11 nucleotides line up with TRBD1. The CDR3 sequence: CASSQGQGVSTEAFF. In DNA, the CDR3 is TGTGCCAGCAGCCAGGGACAGGGGGTTTCAACTGAAGCTTTCTTT.